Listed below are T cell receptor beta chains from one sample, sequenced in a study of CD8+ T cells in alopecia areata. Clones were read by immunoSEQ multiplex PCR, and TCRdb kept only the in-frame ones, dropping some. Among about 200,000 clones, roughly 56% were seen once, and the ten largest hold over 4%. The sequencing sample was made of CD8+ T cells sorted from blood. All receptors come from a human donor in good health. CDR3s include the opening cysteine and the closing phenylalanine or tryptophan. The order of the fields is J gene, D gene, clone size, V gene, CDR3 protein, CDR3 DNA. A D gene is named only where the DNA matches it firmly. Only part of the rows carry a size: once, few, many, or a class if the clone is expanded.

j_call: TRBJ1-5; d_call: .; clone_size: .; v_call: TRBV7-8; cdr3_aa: CASSPLEGNQPQHF; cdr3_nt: TGTGCCAGCAGCCCGCTTGAAGGCAATCAGCCCCAGCATTTT
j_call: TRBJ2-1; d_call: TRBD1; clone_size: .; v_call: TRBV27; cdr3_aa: CASSLLPGTGVSYNEQFF; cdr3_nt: TGTGCCAGCAGTTTACTGCCCGGGACAGGGGTCTCCTACAATGAGCAGTTCTTC
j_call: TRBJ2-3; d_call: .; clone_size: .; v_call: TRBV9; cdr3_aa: CASSPFRVVVDTQYF; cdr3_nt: TGTGCCAGCAGCCCCTTTCGGGTAGTAGTAGATACGCAGTATTTT
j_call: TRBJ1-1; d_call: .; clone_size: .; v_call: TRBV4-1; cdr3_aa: CASSQELTGNTEAFF; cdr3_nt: TGCGCCAGCAGCCAAGAGTTAACAGGGAACACTGAAGCTTTCTTT
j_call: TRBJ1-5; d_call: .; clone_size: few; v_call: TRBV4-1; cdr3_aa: CASSQDAGPGQPQHF; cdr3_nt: TGCGCCAGCAGCCAAGATGCAGGACCAGGGCAGCCCCAGCATTTT
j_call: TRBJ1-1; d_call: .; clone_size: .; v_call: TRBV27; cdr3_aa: CASREGRGAEAFF; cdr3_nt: TGTGCCAGCAGGGAGGGGAGGGGTGCTGAAGCTTTCTTT
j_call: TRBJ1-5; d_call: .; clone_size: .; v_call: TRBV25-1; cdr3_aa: CASSPDGLNQPQHF; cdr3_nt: TGTGCCAGCAGTCCGGACGGATTGAATCAGCCCCAGCATTTT
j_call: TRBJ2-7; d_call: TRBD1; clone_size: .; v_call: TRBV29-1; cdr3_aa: CSFGPGQGYEQYF; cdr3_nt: TGCAGCTTCGGTCCGGGACAGGGCTACGAGCAGTACTTC
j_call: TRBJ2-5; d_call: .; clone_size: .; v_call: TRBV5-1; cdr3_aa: CASTQETQYF; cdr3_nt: TGCGCCAGCACCCAAGAGACCCAGTACTTC
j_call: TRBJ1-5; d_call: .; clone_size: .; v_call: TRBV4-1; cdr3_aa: CASSQLMGDGRRAYQPQHF; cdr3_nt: TGCGCCAGCAGCCAACTAATGGGAGACGGACGGCGGGCTTATCAGCCCCAGCATTTT
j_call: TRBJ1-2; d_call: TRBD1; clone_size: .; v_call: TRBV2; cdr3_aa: CASSGGTAYGYTF; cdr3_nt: TGTGCCAGCAGTGGGGGGACAGCGTATGGCTACACCTTC
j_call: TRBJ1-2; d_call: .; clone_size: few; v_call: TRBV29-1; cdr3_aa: CSVEDLDPPGANYGYTF; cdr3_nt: TGCAGCGTTGAAGATCTCGACCCGCCAGGAGCTAACTATGGCTACACCTTC
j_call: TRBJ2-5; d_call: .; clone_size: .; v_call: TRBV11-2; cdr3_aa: CASSLRAGAQETQYF; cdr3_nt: TGTGCCAGCAGCTTACGGGCCGGGGCGCAAGAGACCCAGTACTTC
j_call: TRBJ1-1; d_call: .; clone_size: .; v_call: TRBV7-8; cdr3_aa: CASSLLAGSNTEAFF; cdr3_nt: TGTGCCAGCAGCTTACTAGCGGGGTCGAACACTGAAGCTTTCTTT
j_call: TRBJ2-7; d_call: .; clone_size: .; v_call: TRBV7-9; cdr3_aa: CASSRGRDEQYF; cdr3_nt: TGTGCCAGCAGCCGGGGCAGGGACGAGCAGTACTTC
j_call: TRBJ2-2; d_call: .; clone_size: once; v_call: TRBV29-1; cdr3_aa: CSVEGNTGELFF; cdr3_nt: TGCAGCGTTGAGGGAAACACCGGGGAGCTGTTTTTT
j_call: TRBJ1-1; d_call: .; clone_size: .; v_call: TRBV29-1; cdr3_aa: CSARGEGNTEAFF; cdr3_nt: TGCAGCGCTCGGGGGGAGGGGAACACTGAAGCTTTCTTT
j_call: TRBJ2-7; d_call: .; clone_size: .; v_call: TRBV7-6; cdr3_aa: CASSLGGSGGYEQYF; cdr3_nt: TGTGCCAGCAGCTTAGGGGGGAGTGGAGGTTACGAGCAGTACTTC
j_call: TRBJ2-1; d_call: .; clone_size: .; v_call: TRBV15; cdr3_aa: CATSRDLGTEQFF; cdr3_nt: TGTGCCACCAGCAGAGATCTCGGGACTGAGCAGTTCTTC
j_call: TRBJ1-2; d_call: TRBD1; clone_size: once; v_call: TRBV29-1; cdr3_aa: CSVEKGGAYGYTF; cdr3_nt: TGCAGCGTTGAGAAAGGGGGCGCCTATGGCTACACCTTC
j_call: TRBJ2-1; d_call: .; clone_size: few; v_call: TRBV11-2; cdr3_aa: CASSMGTSYNEQFF; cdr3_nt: TGTGCCAGCAGCATGGGGACCTCCTACAATGAGCAGTTCTTC
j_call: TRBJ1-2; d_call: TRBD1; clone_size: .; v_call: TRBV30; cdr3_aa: CAWRPRDSRYGYTF; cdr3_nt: TGTGCCTGGAGGCCCCGGGACAGTCGCTATGGCTACACCTTC
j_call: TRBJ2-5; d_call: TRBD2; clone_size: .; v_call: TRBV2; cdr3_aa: CASSAGLASGRQETQYF; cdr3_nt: TGTGCCAGCAGTGCGGGACTAGCGTCCGGTCGCCAAGAGACCCAGTACTTC
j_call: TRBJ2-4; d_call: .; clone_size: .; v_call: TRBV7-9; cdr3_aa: CASSLQKNIQYF; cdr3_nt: TGTGCCAGCAGCTTACAGAAAAACATTCAGTACTTC
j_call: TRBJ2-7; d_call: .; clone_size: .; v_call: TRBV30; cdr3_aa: CAWSLGGGSYEQYF; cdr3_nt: TGTGCCTGGAGTCTAGGGGGGGGCTCCTACGAGCAGTACTTC
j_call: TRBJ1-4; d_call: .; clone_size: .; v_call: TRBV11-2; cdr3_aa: CASSLGTNEKLFF; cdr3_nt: TGTGCCAGCAGCTTGGGGACTAATGAAAAACTGTTTTTT
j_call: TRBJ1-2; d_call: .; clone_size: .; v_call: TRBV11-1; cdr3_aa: CASSLTGYGYTF; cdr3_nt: TGTGCCAGCAGCTTAACAGGATATGGCTACACCTTC
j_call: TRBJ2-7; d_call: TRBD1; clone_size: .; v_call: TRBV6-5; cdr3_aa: CASSYGDSSYEQYF; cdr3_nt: TGTGCCAGCAGTTACGGGGACAGTAGCTACGAGCAGTACTTC
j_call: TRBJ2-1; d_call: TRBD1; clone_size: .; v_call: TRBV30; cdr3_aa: CAWNDGQGKVDEQFF; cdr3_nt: TGTGCCTGGAATGATGGACAGGGGAAGGTTGATGAGCAGTTCTTC
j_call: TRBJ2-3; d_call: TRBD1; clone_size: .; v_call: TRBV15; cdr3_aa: CATSRSGRGQGSDTQYF; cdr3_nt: TGTGCCACCAGCAGGTCCGGTAGGGGACAGGGGTCAGATACGCAGTATTTT
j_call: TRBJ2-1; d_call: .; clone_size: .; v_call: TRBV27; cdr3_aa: CATGRDEQFF; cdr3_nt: TGTGCCACCGGAAGGGATGAGCAGTTCTTC
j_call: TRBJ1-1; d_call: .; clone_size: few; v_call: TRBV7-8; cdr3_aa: CASSSRVSLNTEAFF; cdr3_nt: TGTGCCAGCAGCTCCCGGGTTTCCCTGAACACTGAAGCTTTCTTT
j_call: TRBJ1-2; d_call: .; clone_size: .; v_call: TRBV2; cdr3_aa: CASILVYGYGYTF; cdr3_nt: TGTGCCAGCATTCTTGTGTATGGGTATGGCTACACCTTC
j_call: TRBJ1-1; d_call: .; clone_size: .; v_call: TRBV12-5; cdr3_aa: CASGLPSVNTEAFF; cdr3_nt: TGTGCTAGTGGTCTCCCTTCGGTGAACACTGAAGCTTTCTTT
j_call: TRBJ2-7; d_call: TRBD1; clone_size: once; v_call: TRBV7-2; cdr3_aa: CASSYGQGNEQYF; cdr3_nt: TGTGCCAGCAGCTACGGACAGGGGAATGAGCAGTACTTC
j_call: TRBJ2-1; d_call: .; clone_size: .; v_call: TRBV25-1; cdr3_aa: CASSELMEFEGNEQFF; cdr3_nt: TGTGCCAGCAGTGAATTGATGGAGTTCGAGGGTAATGAGCAGTTCTTC
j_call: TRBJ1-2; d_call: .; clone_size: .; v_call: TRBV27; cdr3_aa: CASRGAGSNGYTF; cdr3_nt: TGTGCCAGCAGGGGAGCAGGGTCGAATGGCTACACCTTC
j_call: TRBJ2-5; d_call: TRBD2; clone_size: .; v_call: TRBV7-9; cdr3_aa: CASSIDAGGRETQYF; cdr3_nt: TGTGCCAGCAGCATCGACGCGGGGGGGAGAGAGACCCAGTACTTC
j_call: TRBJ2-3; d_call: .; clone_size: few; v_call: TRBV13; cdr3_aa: CASSLGRRSTDTQYF; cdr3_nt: TGTGCCAGCAGCCTTGGGCGGCGGAGCACAGATACGCAGTATTTT
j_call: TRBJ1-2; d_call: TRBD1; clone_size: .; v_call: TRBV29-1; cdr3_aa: CSVRSDRGVGGYTF; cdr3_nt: TGCAGCGTAAGATCGGACAGGGGTGTAGGCGGCTACACCTTC